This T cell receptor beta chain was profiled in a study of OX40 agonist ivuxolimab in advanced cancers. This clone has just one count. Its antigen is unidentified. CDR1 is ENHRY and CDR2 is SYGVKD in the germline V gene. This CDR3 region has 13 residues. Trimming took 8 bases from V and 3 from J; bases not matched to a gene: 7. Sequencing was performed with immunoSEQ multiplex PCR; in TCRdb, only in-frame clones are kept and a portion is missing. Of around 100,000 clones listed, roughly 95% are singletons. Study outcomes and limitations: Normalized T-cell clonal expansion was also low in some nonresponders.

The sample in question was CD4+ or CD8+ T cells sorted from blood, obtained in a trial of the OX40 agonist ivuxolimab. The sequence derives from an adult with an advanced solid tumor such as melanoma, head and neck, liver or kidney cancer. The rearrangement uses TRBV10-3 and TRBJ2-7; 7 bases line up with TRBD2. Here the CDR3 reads CAISGGGDYEQYF. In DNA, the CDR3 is TGTGCCATCTCCGGGGGAGGGGACTACGAGCAGTACTTC.